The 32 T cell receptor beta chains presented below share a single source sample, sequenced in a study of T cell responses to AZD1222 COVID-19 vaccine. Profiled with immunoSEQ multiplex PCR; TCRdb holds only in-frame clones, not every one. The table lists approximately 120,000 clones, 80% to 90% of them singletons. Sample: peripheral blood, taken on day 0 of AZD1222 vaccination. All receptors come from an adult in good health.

DNA of the CDR3: TGCGCCAGCAGCCCCATCCGGGGAGGGAACGATCAGGCAACTAATGAAAAACTGTTTTTT. Translation: CASSPIRGGNDQATNEKLFF. The V gene is TRBV5-1, the J gene TRBJ1-4, with no clear D. This CDR3 contains 20 residues. V shed 4 bases and J shed 0 bases, with 25 bases lying between them. Germline loops: CDR1 SGHRS, CDR2 YFSETQ.

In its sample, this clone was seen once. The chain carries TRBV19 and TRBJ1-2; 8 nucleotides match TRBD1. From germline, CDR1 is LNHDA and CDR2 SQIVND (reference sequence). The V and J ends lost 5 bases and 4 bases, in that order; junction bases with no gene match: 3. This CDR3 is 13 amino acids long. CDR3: CASSVTGGYGYTF. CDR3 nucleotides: TGTGCCAGTAGTGTCACAGGGGGCTATGGCTACACCTTC. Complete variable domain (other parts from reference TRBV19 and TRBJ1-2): DGGITQSPKYLFRKEGQNVTLSCEQNLNHDAMYWYRQDPGQGLRLIYYSQIVNDFQKGDIAEGYSVSREKKESFPLTVTSAQKNPTAFYLCASSVTGGYGYTFGSGTRLTVV.

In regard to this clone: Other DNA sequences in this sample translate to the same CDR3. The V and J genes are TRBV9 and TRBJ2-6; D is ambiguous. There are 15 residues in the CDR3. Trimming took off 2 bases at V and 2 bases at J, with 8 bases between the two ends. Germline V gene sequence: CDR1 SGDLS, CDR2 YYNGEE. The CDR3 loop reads CASSVGWTGANVLTF. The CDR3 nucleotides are TGTGCCAGCAGCGTCGGTTGGACTGGGGCCAACGTCCTGACTTTC.

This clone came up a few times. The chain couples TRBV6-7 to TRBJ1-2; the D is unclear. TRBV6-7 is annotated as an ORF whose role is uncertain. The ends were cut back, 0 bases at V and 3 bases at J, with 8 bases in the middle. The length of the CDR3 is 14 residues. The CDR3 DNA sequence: TGTGCCAGCAGTTACTCGTACAGATACTATGGCTACACCTTC. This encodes CASSYSYRYYGYTF.

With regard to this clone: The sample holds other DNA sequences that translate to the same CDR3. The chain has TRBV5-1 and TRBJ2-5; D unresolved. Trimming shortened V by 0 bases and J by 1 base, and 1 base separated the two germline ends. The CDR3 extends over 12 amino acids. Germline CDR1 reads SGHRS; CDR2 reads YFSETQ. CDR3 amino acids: CASSLAQETQYF. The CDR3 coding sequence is TGCGCCAGCAGCTTGGCCCAAGAGACCCAGTACTTC.

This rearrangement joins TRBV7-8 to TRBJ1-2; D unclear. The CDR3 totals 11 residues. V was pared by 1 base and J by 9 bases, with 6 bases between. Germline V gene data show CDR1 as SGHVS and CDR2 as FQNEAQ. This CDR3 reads CASSLGGRYTF. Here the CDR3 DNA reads TGTGCCAGCAGCTTAGGAGGGCGCTACACCTTC.

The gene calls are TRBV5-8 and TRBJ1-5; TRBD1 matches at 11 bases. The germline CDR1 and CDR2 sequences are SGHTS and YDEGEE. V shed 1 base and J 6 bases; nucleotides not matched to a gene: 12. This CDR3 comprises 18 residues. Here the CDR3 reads CASSLTNPGQGETQPQHF. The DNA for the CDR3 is TGTGCCAGCAGCTTGACGAATCCGGGACAGGGGGAAACTCAGCCCCAGCATTTT.

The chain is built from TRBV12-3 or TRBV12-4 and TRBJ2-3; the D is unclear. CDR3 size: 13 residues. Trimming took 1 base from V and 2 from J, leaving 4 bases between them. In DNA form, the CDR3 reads TGTGCCAGCAGTTTAGGCACCACAGATACGCAGTATTTT. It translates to CASSLGTTDTQYF.

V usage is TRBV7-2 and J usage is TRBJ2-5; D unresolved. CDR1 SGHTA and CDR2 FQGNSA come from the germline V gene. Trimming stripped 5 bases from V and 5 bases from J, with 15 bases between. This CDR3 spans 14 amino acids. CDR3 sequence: CASSQTRFRETQYF. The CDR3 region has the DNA TGTGCCAGCAGCCAAACACGGTTCCGGGAGACCCAGTACTTC. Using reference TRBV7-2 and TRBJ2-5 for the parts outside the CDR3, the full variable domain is GAGVSQSPSNKVTEKGKDVELRCDPISGHTALYWYRQSLGQGLEFLIYFQGNSAPDKSGLPSDRFSAERTGGSVSTLTIQRTQQEDSAVYLCASSQTRFRETQYFGPGTRLLVL.

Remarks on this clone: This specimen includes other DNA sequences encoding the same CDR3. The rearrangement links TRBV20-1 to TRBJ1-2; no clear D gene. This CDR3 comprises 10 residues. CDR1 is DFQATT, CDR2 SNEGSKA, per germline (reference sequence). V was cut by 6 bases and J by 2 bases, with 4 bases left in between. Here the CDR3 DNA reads TGCAGTGCCCGCAACTATGGCTACACCTTC. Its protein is CSARNYGYTF.

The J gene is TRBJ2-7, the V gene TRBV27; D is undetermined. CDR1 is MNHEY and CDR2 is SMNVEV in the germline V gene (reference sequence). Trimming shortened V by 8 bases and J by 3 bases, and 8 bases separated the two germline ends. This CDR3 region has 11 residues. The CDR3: CASGDNYEQYF. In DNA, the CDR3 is TGTGCCAGCGGCGACAACTACGAGCAGTACTTC.

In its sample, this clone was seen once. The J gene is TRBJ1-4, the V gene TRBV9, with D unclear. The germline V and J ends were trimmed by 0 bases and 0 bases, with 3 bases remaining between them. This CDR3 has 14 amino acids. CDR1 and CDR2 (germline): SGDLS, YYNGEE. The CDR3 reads CASSVGATNEKLFF. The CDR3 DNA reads TGTGCCAGCAGCGTAGGGGCAACTAATGAAAAACTGTTTTTT.

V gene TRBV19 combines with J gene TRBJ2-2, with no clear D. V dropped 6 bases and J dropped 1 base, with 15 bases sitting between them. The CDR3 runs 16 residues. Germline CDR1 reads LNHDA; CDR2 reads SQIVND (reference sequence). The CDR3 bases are TGTGCCAGTAGGGAGATTACCCGTCTGAACACCGGGGAGCTGTTTTTT. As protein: CASREITRLNTGELFF.

CDR3 DNA sequence: TGTGCCACCAGTGATTATGGGGGGCCGTACAATGAGCAGTTCTTC. It encodes CATSDYGGPYNEQFF. V and J are TRBV24-1 and TRBJ2-1, with D perhaps given as TRBD1 or TRBD2 (6 bases each). This CDR3 has 15 residues. Germline CDR1 KGHDR, CDR2 SFDVKD. Trimming pared 2 bases from V and 4 bases from J, leaving 11 bases between.

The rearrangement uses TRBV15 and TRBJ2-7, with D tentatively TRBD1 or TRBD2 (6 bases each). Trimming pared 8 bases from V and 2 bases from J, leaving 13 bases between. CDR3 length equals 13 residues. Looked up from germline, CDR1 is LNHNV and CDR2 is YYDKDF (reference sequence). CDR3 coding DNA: TGTGCCACCGGGGGGACACTGACCTACGAGCAGTACTTC. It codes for CATGGTLTYEQYF.

In nucleotides, the CDR3 is TGTGCCAGCAGCCCGGACTTTTCCTACAATGAGCAGTTCTTC. The encoded protein is CASSPDFSYNEQFF. The rearrangement links TRBV7-9 to TRBJ2-1; weak D call: TRBD2 (5 bases). There are 14 residues in the CDR3. Trimming pared 5 bases from V and 1 base from J, leaving 9 bases between. CDR1 SEHNR and CDR2 FQNEAQ come from the germline V gene (reference sequence).

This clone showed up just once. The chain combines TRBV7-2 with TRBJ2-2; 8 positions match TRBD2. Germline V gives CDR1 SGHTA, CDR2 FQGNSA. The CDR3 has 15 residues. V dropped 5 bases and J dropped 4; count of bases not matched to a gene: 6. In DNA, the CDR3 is TGTGCCAGCAGCCCCGCCCGGGGGGGCACCGGGGAGCTGTTTTTT. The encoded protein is CASSPARGGTGELFF.

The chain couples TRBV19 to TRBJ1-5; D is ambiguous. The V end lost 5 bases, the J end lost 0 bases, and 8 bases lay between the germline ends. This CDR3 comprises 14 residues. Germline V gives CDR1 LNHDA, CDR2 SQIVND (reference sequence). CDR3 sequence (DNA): TGTGCCAGTAGTCTGACGGGTAGCAATCAGCCCCAGCATTTT. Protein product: CASSLTGSNQPQHF.

CDR3 protein: CASSFLKYEQFF. DNA of the CDR3: TGTGCCAGCAGTTTCCTGAAGTATGAGCAGTTCTTC. The chain joins TRBV28 to TRBJ2-1; D gene ambiguous. Trimming stripped 3 bases from V and 8 bases from J, with 8 bases between. In germline, CDR1 is MDHEN, CDR2 SYDVKM. The length of the CDR3 is 12 residues.

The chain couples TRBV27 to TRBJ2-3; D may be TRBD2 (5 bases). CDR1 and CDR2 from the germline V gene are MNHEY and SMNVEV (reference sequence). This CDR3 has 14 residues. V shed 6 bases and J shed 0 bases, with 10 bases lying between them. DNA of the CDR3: TGTGCCAGCAGGCTCGAGGGTAGCACAGATACGCAGTATTTT. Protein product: CASRLEGSTDTQYF.

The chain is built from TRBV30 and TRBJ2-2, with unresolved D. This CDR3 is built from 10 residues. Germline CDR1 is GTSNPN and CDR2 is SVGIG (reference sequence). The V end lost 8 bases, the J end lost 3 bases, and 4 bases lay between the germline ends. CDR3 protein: CAGHTGELFF. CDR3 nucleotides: TGTGCCGGTCACACCGGGGAGCTGTTTTTT. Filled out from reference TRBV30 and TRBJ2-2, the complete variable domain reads SQTIHQWPATLVQPVGSPLSLECTVEGTSNPNLYWYRQAAGRGLQLLFYSVGIGQISSEVPQNLSASRPQDRQFILSSKKLLLSDSGFYLCAGHTGELFFGEGSRLTVL.

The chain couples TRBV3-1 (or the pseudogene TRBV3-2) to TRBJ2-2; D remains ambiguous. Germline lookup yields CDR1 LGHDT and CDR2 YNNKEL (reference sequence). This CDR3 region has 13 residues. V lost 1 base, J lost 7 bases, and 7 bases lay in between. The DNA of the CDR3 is TGTGCCAGCAGCCAAGGGGCAGGCGGGGAGCTGTTTTTT. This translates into CASSQGAGGELFF.

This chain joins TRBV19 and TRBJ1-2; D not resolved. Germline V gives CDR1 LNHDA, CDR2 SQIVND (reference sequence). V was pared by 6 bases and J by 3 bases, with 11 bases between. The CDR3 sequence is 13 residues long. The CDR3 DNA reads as TGTGCCAGTAGGTCGGGAGGTGACTATGGCTACACCTTC. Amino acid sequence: CASRSGGDYGYTF.

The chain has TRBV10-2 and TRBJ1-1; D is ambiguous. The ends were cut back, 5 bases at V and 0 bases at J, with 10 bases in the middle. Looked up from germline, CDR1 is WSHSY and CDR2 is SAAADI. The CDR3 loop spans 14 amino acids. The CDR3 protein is CASSFDGMNTEAFF. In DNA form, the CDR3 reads TGCGCCAGCAGTTTCGATGGGATGAACACTGAAGCTTTCTTT.

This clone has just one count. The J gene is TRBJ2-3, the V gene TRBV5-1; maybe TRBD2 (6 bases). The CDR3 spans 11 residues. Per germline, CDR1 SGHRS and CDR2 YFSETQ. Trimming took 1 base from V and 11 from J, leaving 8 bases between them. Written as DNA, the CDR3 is TGCGCCAGCAGCTTGAGGGGACTGCAGTATTTT. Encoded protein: CASSLRGLQYF.

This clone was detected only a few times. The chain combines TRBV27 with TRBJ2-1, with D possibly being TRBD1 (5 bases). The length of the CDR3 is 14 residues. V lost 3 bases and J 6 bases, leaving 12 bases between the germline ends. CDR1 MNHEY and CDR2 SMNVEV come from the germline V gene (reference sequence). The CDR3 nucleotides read TGTGCCAGCAGTTTTTCAGTAGGGGCCAATGAGCAGTTCTTC. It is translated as CASSFSVGANEQFF.

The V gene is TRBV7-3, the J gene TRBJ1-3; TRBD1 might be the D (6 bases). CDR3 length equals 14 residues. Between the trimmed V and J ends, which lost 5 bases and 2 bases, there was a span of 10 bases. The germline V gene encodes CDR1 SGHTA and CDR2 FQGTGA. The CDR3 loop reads CASSPPGAGNTIYF. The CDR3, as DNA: TGTGCCAGCAGCCCCCCAGGGGCTGGAAACACCATATATTTT.

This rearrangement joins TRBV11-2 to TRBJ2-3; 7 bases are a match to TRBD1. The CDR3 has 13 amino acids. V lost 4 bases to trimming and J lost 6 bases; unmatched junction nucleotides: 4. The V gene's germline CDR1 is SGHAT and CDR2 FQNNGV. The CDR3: CASSSPQGDTQYF. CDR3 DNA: TGTGCCAGCAGCTCTCCACAGGGGGATACGCAGTATTTT.

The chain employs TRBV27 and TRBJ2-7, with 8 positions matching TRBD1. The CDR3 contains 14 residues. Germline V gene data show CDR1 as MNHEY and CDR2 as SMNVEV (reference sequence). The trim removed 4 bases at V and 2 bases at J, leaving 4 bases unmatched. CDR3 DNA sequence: TGTGCCAGCAGTTCTTCAGGGGGCCCCTACGAGCAGTACTTC. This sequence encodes CASSSSGGPYEQYF.

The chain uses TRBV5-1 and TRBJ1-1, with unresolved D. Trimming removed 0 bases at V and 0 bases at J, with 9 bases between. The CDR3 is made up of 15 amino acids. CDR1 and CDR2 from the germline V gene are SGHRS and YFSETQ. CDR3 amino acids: CASSLVGGLNTEAFF. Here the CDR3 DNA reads TGCGCCAGCAGCTTGGTAGGAGGGTTGAACACTGAAGCTTTCTTT.

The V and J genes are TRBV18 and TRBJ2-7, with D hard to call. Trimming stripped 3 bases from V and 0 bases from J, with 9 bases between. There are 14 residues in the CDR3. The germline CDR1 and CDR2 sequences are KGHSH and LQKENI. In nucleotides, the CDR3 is TGTGCCAGCTCACCCACGTCCGCCTCCTACGAGCAGTACTTC. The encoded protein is CASSPTSASYEQYF.

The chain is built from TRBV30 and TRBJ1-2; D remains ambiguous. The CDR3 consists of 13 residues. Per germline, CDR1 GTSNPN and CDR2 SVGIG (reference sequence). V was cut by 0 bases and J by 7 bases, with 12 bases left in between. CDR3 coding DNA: TGTGCCTGGAGTGTCTTGGGTTCAGGTGGCTACACCTTC. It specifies CAWSVLGSGGYTF. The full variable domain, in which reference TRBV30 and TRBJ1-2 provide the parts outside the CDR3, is SQTIHQWPATLVQPVGSPLSLECTVEGTSNPNLYWYRQAAGRGLQLLFYSVGIGQISSEVPQNLSASRPQDRQFILSSKKLLLSDSGFYLCAWSVLGSGGYTFGSGTRLTVV.